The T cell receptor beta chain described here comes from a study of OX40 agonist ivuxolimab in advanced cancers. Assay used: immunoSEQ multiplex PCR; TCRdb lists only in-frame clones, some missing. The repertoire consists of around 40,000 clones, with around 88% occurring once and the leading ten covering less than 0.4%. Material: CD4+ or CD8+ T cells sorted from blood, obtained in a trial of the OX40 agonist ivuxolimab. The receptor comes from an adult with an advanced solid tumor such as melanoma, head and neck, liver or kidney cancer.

CDR3 residues: CASRRASSYNEQFF. The CDR3 DNA is TGTGCCAGCAGGAGGGCAAGCTCCTACAATGAGCAGTTCTTC. The chain uses TRBV6-5 and TRBJ2-1; D is possibly TRBD2 (5 bases). V was cut by 6 bases and J by 0 bases, with 9 bases left in between. This CDR3 spans 14 amino acids. Germline V gives CDR1 MNHEY, CDR2 SVGAGI.